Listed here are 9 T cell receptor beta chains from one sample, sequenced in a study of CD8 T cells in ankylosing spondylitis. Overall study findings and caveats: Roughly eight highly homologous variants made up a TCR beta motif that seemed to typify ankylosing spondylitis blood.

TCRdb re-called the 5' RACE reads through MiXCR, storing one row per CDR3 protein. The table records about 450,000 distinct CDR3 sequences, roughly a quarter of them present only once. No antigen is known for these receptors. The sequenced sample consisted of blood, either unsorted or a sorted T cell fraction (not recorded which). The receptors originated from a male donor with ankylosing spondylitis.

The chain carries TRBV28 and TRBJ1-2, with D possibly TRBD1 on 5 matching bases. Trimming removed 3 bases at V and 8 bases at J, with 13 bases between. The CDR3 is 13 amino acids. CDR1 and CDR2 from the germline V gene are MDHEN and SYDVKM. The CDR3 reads CASSFGLQGGYTF. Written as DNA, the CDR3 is TGTGCCAGCAGTTTTGGATTGCAGGGAGGCTACACCTTC.

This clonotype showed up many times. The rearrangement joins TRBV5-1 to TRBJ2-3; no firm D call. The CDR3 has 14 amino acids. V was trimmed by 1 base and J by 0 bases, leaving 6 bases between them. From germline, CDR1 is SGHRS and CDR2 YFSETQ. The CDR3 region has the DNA TGCGCCAGCAGCTTGACAGCTAGCACAGATACGCAGTATTTT. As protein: CASSLTASTDTQYF.

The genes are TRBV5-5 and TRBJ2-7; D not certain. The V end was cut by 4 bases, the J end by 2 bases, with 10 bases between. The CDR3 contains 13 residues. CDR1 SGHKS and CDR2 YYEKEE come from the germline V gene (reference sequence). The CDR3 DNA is TGTGCCAGCAGCCCGTCGATGACCTACGAGCAGTACGTC. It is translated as CASSPSMTYEQYV.

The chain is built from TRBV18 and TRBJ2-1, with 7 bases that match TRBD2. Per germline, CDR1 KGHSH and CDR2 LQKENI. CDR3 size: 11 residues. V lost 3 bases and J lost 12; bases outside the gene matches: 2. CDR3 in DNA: TGTGCCAGCTCACCGGGGACTACGCAGTTCTTC. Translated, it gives CASSPGTTQFF.

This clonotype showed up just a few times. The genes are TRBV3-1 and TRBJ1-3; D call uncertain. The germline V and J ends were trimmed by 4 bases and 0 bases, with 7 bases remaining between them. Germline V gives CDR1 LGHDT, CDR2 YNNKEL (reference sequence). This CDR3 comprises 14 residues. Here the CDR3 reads CASSPSLSGNTIYF. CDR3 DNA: TGTGCCAGCAGCCCCAGCCTCTCTGGAAACACCATATATTTT.

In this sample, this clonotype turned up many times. CDR3 loop: CASSLSPSNEQFF. Written as DNA, the CDR3 is TGTGCCAGCAGCCTCAGTCCCAGCAATGAGCAGTTCTTC. The chain links TRBV7-2 to TRBJ2-1; D is undetermined. Germline CDR1 reads SGHTA; CDR2 reads FQGNSA. CDR3 length: 13 residues. Trimming left V 5 bases short and J 6 bases short, with 11 bases between.

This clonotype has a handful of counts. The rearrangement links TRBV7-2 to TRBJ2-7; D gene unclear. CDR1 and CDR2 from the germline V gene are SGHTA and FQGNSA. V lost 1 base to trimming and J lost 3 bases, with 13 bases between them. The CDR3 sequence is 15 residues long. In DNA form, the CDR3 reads TGTGCCAGCAGCTTAGGCCCTAGTAAGGACTACGAGCAGTACTTC. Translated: CASSLGPSKDYEQYF.

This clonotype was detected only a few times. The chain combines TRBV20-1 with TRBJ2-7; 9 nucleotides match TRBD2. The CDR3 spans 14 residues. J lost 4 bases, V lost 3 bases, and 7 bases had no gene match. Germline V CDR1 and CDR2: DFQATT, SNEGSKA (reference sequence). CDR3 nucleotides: TGCAGTGCTAGTAGCGGGAGAGTCGTTTACGAGCAGTACTTC. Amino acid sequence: CSASSGRVVYEQYF.

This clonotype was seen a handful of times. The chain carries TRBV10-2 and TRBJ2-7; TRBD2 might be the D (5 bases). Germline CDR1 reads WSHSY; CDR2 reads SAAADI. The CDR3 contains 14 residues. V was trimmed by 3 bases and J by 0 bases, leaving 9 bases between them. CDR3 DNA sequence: TGCGCCAGCAGTGAAGTGGGGAGCTCCTACGAGCAGTACTTC. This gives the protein CASSEVGSSYEQYF.